These 22 T cell receptor beta chains share one sample of origin, sequenced in a study of neoadjuvant anti-PD-1 for oral cavity cancer. Stated time point: after neoadjuvant nivolumab, at surgical resection. Some clones are missing from TCRdb's copy, which holds only in-frame ones; the method was immunoSEQ multiplex PCR. The sample lists some 13,000 clones, around 74% occurring once. The sequencing here drew on PBMCs, taken after nivolumab (anti-PD-1) treatment. All receptors come from a person aged 40 to 85 with oral cavity squamous cell carcinoma.

The CDR3 sequence is CASTGGLNTGELFF. The CDR3 bases are TGTGCCAGCACTGGGGGATTAAACACCGGGGAGCTGTTTTTT. This rearrangement joins TRBV27 to TRBJ2-2; either TRBD1 or TRBD2 may fit D (5 bases each). Trimming shortened V by 7 bases and J by 2 bases, and 11 bases separated the two germline ends. Germline V gene sequence: CDR1 MNHEY, CDR2 SMNVEV (reference sequence). The CDR3 loop spans 14 amino acids.

The chain couples TRBV30 to TRBJ2-5, with 7 bases identical to TRBD2. V dropped 1 base and J dropped 4; count of bases not matched to a gene: 9. Per the germline V gene, CDR1 is GTSNPN and CDR2 is SVGIG (reference sequence). The CDR3 is made up of 15 amino acids. The CDR3 DNA reads as TGTGCCTGGAGTGAGGTGGGGGGGAGTGGAGAGACCCAGTACTTC. The encoded protein is CAWSEVGGSGETQYF.

The gene calls are TRBV14 and TRBJ2-7; D might be TRBD1 or TRBD2, each matching 5 bases. Trimming left V 3 bases short and J 0 bases short, with 9 bases between. Germline CDR1 SGHDN, CDR2 FVKESK. The CDR3 has 14 residues. CDR3 nucleotide sequence: TGTGCCAGCAGCCACCCGGGACGCTCCTACGAGCAGTACTTC. Residues: CASSHPGRSYEQYF.

The chain employs TRBV2 and TRBJ2-5, with a weak D call TRBD2 (5 bases). The CDR3 consists of 14 residues. The V end was cut by 6 bases, the J end by 3 bases, with 14 bases between. From germline, CDR1 is SNHLY and CDR2 FYNNEI. Here the CDR3 reads CASSPLRREETQYF. In nucleotides, the CDR3 is TGTGCCAGCAGCCCCTTACGGCGGGAAGAGACCCAGTACTTC.

This chain joins TRBV6-5 and TRBJ1-2; 7 bases fit TRBD1. J was trimmed by 4 bases and V by 6 bases; bases with no gene match: 11. The germline V gene has CDR1 MNHEY and CDR2 SVGAGI. The length of the CDR3 is 15 residues. CDR3 DNA sequence: TGTGCCAGCAGGCGAGGGGGCAGCTTTCTCTATGGCTACACCTTC. This translates into CASRRGGSFLYGYTF.

This clone has more than one count but fewer than ten. The V gene is TRBV7-9, the J gene TRBJ1-4, with D unresolved. Germline CDR1 is SEHNR and CDR2 is FQNEAQ (reference sequence). The CDR3 totals 15 residues. V was shortened by 6 bases and J by 0 bases, with 11 bases between the two germline ends. The CDR3 loop is CASSPTPATNEKLFF. The CDR3 nucleotides are TGTGCCAGCAGTCCTACGCCAGCAACTAATGAAAAACTGTTTTTT.

The rearrangement links TRBV7-9 to TRBJ2-1, with 10 nucleotides matching TRBD2. This CDR3 region has 14 residues. The trim removed 2 bases at V and 6 bases at J, leaving 1 base unmatched. CDR1 and CDR2 (germline): SEHNR, FQNEAQ (reference sequence). The CDR3 DNA is TGTGCCAGCAGCTTAAGACTAGCGGGCAATGAGCAGTTCTTC. Amino acids: CASSLRLAGNEQFF.

The gene calls are TRBV9 and TRBJ1-4; D not certain. This CDR3 region has 16 residues. Trimming took 0 bases from V and 0 from J, leaving 9 bases between them. Germline CDR1 and CDR2: SGDLS and YYNGEE. The CDR3 region has the DNA TGTGCCAGCAGCGTAGGTGTCGGCTCAACTAATGAAAAACTGTTTTTT. As protein: CASSVGVGSTNEKLFF.

CDR3 residues: CASTTANGDTEAFF. The CDR3 DNA reads TGTGCCAGTACCACCGCAAACGGGGACACTGAAGCTTTCTTT. This chain connects TRBV19 to TRBJ1-1, with D uncertain. The germline gives CDR1 LNHDA, CDR2 SQIVND (reference sequence). Trimming left V 7 bases short and J 3 bases short, with 15 bases between. CDR3 length: 14 amino acids. Supplemented by reference TRBV19 and TRBJ1-1, the full variable domain reads DGGITQSPKYLFRKEGQNVTLSCEQNLNHDAMYWYRQDPGQGLRLIYYSQIVNDFQKGDIAEGYSVSREKKESFPLTVTSAQKNPTAFYLCASTTANGDTEAFFGQGTRLTVV.

V and J are TRBV5-5 and TRBJ2-7; 8 bases agree with TRBD1. Germline V gene sequence: CDR1 SGHKS, CDR2 YYEKEE (reference sequence). The ends lost 4 bases at V and 2 bases at J; junction bases unmatched: 5. The CDR3 is 14 residues long. CDR3 region: CASSADREPYEQYF. The CDR3 DNA follows: TGTGCCAGCAGCGCGGACAGGGAGCCCTACGAGCAGTACTTC.

This clone showed up just a few times. The gene calls are TRBV14 and TRBJ1-2; D is uncertain. With 4 bases removed from V and 5 bases from J, the gap between germline ends came to 14 bases. Per the germline V gene, CDR1 is SGHDN and CDR2 is FVKESK. The CDR3 loop spans 14 amino acids. The CDR3 loop is CASSPARGPYGYTF. CDR3 DNA sequence: TGTGCCAGCAGCCCAGCGAGAGGCCCTTATGGCTACACCTTC.

The gene calls are TRBV6-5 and TRBJ2-5, with D possibly TRBD2 on 6 matching bases. The V gene lost 2 bases and the J gene lost 3 bases, with 7 bases spanning the gap. CDR3 length equals 13 residues. Germline loops: CDR1 MNHEY, CDR2 SVGAGI. Here the CDR3 reads CASSYGGKETQYF. The CDR3 DNA sequence: TGTGCCAGCAGTTACGGCGGGAAAGAGACCCAGTACTTC.

CDR3 protein: CASSESKRTGGCAFF. The CDR3 region has the DNA TGCGCCAGCAGTGAGTCGAAAAGGACAGGGGGCTGCGCTTTCTTT. The chain couples TRBV10-1 to TRBJ1-1; 11 positions match TRBD1. The V and J ends lost 0 bases and 11 bases, in that order; junction bases with no gene match: 8. Per the germline V gene, CDR1 is WNHNN and CDR2 is SYGVQD (reference sequence). This CDR3 region has 15 residues.

This clone appeared once. The gene calls are TRBV7-3 and TRBJ2-3; 11 positions agree with TRBD2. Germline trimming cut 0 bases from V and 3 bases from J; bases unmatched to any gene: 5. Germline CDR1 reads SGHTA; CDR2 reads FQGTGA. The length of the CDR3 is 17 residues. The CDR3 protein is CASSLTGTSGGTDTQYF. DNA for the CDR3: TGTGCCAGCAGCTTAACTGGTACTAGCGGGGGAACAGATACGCAGTATTTT.

The rearrangement joins TRBV29-1 to TRBJ1-1; possible D gene TRBD1, 5 bases. Germline CDR1 is SQVTM and CDR2 is ANQGSEA. The CDR3 consists of 12 residues. Trimming shortened V by 5 bases and J by 2 bases, and 9 bases separated the two germline ends. CDR3 in amino acids: CSVPGLNTEAFF. The CDR3 DNA reads as TGCAGCGTTCCAGGGTTAAACACTGAAGCTTTCTTT.

The chain joins TRBV7-6 to TRBJ2-7, with D uncertain. The CDR3 length is 14 residues. With 4 bases removed from V and 6 bases from J, the gap between germline ends came to 16 bases. The germline V gene has CDR1 SGHVS and CDR2 FNYEAQ. CDR3 region: CASSSDSRLSEQYF. CDR3 nucleotide sequence: TGTGCCAGCAGCTCCGACTCCCGGTTGAGCGAGCAGTACTTC.

The chain uses TRBV7-9 and TRBJ2-3; 16 nucleotides agree with TRBD2. From germline, CDR1 is SEHNR and CDR2 FQNEAQ (reference sequence). The CDR3 contains 19 residues. The ends lost 4 bases at V and 3 bases at J; junction bases unmatched: 10. CDR3 loop: CASSWDTGTSGRATDTQYF. In nucleotides, the CDR3 is TGTGCCAGCAGCTGGGACACCGGGACTAGCGGGAGGGCGACAGATACGCAGTATTTT.

V and J are TRBV4-2 and TRBJ2-7; 11 positions agree with TRBD2. Germline V gene sequence: CDR1 LGHNA, CDR2 YNFKEQ. J gave up 5 bases and V 3 bases, and 6 bases lay outside the gene matches. CDR3 length: 15 amino acids. As DNA, the CDR3 is TGTGCCAGCAGCCAGAGACTAGCGGGATTGAACGAGCAGTACTTC. Its translation: CASSQRLAGLNEQYF.

The genes are TRBV7-9 and TRBJ1-1; no clear D. The CDR3 spans 13 residues. Germline V CDR1 and CDR2: SEHNR, FQNEAQ (reference sequence). Trimming took 2 bases from V and 6 from J, leaving 10 bases between them. The CDR3, as DNA: TGTGCCAGCAGCTTAACCAGCCCAGCTGAAGCTTTCTTT. Amino acid sequence: CASSLTSPAEAFF.

The chain links TRBV2 to TRBJ2-5; D is unclear. This CDR3 contains 11 residues. V lost 7 bases to trimming and J lost 5 bases, with 8 bases between them. Germline V gene lookup returns CDR1 SNHLY and CDR2 FYNNEI. Here the CDR3 reads CASTERETQYF. CDR3 DNA: TGTGCCAGCACCGAACGCGAGACCCAGTACTTC.

The chain joins TRBV5-1 to TRBJ2-2; possibly TRBD1 or TRBD2 for D (5 bases each). V lost 7 bases and J 0 bases, leaving 19 bases between the germline ends. The CDR3 contains 17 residues. Per the germline V gene, CDR1 is SGHRS and CDR2 is YFSETQ. The DNA for the CDR3 is TGCGCCAGCTCCCGGGGAACACAGGCTTCGAACACCGGGGAGCTGTTTTTT. This encodes CASSRGTQASNTGELFF. Combining the CDR3 with reference TRBV5-1 and TRBJ2-2 gives the whole variable domain KAGVTQTPRYLIKTRGQQVTLSCSPISGHRSVSWYQQTPGQGLQFLFEYFSETQRNKGNFPGRFSGRQFSNSRSEMNVSTLELGDSALYLCASSRGTQASNTGELFFGEGSRLTVL.

The chain links TRBV6-5 to TRBJ2-7, with a tentative D call TRBD2 (6 bases). CDR1 and CDR2 from the germline V gene are MNHEY and SVGAGI. Trimming took off 2 bases at V and 6 bases at J, with 14 bases between the two ends. The CDR3 is 14 residues long. CDR3 loop: CASSYGQGAGEQYF. The CDR3 DNA reads as TGTGCCAGCAGTTACGGCCAGGGAGCGGGCGAGCAGTACTTC.